This note documents a single T cell receptor beta chain sequence. Its antigen has not been determined. Base qualities are not provided; no much larger clone lies one nucleotide away. Instrument on record: Illumina HiSeq 1500. TCRdb cleaned the public reads at Q25 with fastp, built clones with MiXCR and kept in-frame beta chains. Rows merge per CDR3 protein into single entries with the most common DNA and genes. This sample gives under 95,000 distinct CDR3 sequences in total; 45% to 55% of them show up just once. Approximately 95% of the sample belongs to the ten largest clones. This record comes from a study of T cell repertoires in cytomegalovirus infection (dated by TCRdb to 2018 to 2020). About the study as a whole: Peptide stimulations targeted recently identified HLA-C-restricted CMV epitopes, whose presentation resists viral immunomodulation, together with well-studied HLA-B-restricted epitopes. Because public TCR beta signatures pointed to carriage of CMV infection together with the matching HLA type, the HLA type of each donor mattered for the analysis. Overall study results and their limits: The ex vivo response was dominated by HLA-C-restricted CMV-specific TCR beta clonotypes, which also provided the single most frequent clonotype in two of eight donors. Carriers of CMV infection plus the relevant HLA type were discriminated by the cumulative frequency of public TCR beta family members in the study cohort and in an independent roughly 400-donor cohort.

Trimming costs V 5 bases and J 5 bases, and their ends lie 10 bases apart. The germline V gene (reference sequence) specifies LNHNV as CDR1 and YYDKDF as CDR2. The CDR3 contains 13 residues, cysteine and phenylalanine counted. Solely the CDR3 DNA is kept, with 39 bases framed from the first base. The label giving this sample's treatment or condition can be read as: in vitro stimulation with specific CMV peptide epitopes to enrich CMV-specific T cells. The sequence derives from a human donor in good health (CMV status not recorded). Some clones in this sample may be carry-over from other donors' samples. This material consisted of CD8+ T cells from cultured PBMCs, taken from culture after CMV antigen stimulation. Recombination joined TRBV15 with TRBJ2-1, with the D segment identity uncertain. The CDR3 corresponds to CATSWTENNEQFF. In nucleotide form, the sequence is TGTGCCACCAGCTGGACGGAGAACAATGAGCAGTTCTTC. Full variable domain (CDR3 extended with the reference TRBV15 and TRBJ2-1 proteins): DAMVIQNPRYQVTQFGKPVTLSCSQTLNHNVMYWYQQKSSQAPKLLFHYYDKDFNNEADTPDNFQSRRPNTSFCFLDIRSPGLGDTAMYLCATSWTENNEQFFGPGTRLTVL.